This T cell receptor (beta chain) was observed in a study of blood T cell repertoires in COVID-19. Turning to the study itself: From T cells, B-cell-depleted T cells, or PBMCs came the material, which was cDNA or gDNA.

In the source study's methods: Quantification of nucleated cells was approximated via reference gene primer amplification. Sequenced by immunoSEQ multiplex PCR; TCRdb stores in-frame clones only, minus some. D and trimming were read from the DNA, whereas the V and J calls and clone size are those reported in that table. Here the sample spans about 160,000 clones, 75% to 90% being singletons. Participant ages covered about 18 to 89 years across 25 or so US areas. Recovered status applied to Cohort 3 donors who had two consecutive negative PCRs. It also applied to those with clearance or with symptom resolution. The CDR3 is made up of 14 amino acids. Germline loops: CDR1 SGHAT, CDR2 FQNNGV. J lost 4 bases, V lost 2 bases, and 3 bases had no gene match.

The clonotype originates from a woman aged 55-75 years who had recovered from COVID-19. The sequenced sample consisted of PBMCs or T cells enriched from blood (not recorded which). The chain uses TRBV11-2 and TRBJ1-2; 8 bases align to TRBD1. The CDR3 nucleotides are TGTGCCAGCAGCTTAACAGGGGGATTCTATGGCTACACCTTC. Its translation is CASSLTGGFYGYTF.